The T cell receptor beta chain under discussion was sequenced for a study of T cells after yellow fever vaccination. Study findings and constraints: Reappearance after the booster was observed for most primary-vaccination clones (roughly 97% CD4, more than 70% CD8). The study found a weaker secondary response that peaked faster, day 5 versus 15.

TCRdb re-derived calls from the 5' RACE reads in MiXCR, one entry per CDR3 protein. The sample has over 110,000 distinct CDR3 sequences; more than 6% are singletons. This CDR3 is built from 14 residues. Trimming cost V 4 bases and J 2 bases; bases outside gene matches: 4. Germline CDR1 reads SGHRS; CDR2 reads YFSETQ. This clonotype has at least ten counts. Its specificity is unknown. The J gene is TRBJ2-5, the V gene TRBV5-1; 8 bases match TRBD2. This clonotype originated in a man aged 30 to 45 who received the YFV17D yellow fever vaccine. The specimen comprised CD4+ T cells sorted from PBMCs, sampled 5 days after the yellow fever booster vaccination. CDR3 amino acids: CASSTGTSQETQYF. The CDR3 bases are TGCGCCAGCAGCACGGGGACTAGTCAAGAGACCCAGTACTTC.